This T cell receptor beta chain was captured in a study of blood T cell repertoires in COVID-19. In the study overall: COVID-19 samples collected from the United States, Italy and Spain covered acute and convalescent phases.

Per the original data handling: Reference gene primer amplification gave estimated nucleated cell counts. Profiled with immunoSEQ multiplex PCR; TCRdb holds only in-frame clones, not every one. Clone size and the V and J calls come from that table; the DNA yielded D and trimming. This sample has approximately 220,000 clones, with around 92% found just once. Germline CDR1 is WSHSY and CDR2 is SAAADI. V was trimmed by 4 bases and J by 4 bases, leaving 16 bases between them. The CDR3 contains 15 residues. Participants were aged about 18 to 90 years, lived in about 26 US areas, and enrolled virtually. The V gene is TRBV10-2, the J gene TRBJ1-2; possible D gene TRBD1, 6 bases. What was sequenced was PBMCs or T cells enriched from blood (not recorded which). The clonotype was recovered from a woman in her thirties with acute COVID-19. Here the CDR3 reads CASSASGHPAYGYTF. The DNA of the CDR3 is TGCGCCAGCAGTGCTTCGGGACACCCGGCCTATGGCTACACCTTC.